The rows below give T cell receptor beta chains drawn from one sample of a study of blood T cell repertoires in COVID-19. Method: immunoSEQ multiplex PCR; TCRdb's copy keeps in-frame clones and lacks some. The sample yields a few hundred thousand clones, less than 90% seen once. Sequenced input: peripheral blood. The receptors derive from a man in his fifties or sixties with acute or convalescent COVID-19. CDR3s include the opening cysteine and the closing phenylalanine or tryptophan. D genes are given only for firm matches. The size entry is marked missing in some rows and otherwise reads once, few, many or a size class.

j_call: TRBJ2-3
clone_size: .
d_call: TRBD2
v_call: TRBV13
cdr3_aa: CASSLVAGVQDTQYF
cdr3_nt: TGTGCCAGCAGCTTAGTAGCGGGAGTACAAGATACGCAGTATTTT

j_call: TRBJ2-7
clone_size: .
d_call: .
v_call: TRBV6-1
cdr3_aa: CASSERSYEQYF
cdr3_nt: TGTGCCAGCAGTGAAAGGAGTTACGAGCAGTACTTC

j_call: TRBJ1-5
clone_size: once
d_call: .
v_call: TRBV6-6
cdr3_aa: CASSPAASRPGGPQHF
cdr3_nt: TGTGCCAGCAGTCCCGCGGCTTCCAGGCCCGGAGGGCCCCAGCATTTT

j_call: TRBJ1-2
clone_size: .
d_call: .
v_call: TRBV15
cdr3_aa: CATSRQRAGTYGYTF
cdr3_nt: TGTGCCACCAGCAGGCAGAGGGCAGGAACCTATGGCTACACCTTC

j_call: TRBJ2-5
clone_size: .
d_call: .
v_call: TRBV11-3
cdr3_aa: CASSLRMLGGGQETQYF
cdr3_nt: TGTGCCAGCAGCTTAAGGATGCTAGGAGGTGGTCAAGAGACCCAGTACTTC

j_call: TRBJ2-1
clone_size: .
d_call: .
v_call: TRBV18
cdr3_aa: CASSPDSFYNEQFF
cdr3_nt: TGTGCCAGCTCACCGGACAGCTTCTACAATGAGCAGTTCTTC

j_call: TRBJ1-1
clone_size: .
d_call: TRBD1
v_call: TRBV9
cdr3_aa: CASSAWTGADEAFF
cdr3_nt: TGTGCCAGCAGCGCCTGGACAGGGGCCGATGAAGCTTTCTTT

j_call: TRBJ1-6
clone_size: .
d_call: .
v_call: TRBV27
cdr3_aa: CATGREWGSPLHF
cdr3_nt: TGTGCCACAGGGAGGGAGTGGGGTTCACCCCTCCACTTT

j_call: TRBJ2-2
clone_size: .
d_call: TRBD2
v_call: TRBV3-1/TRBV3-2
cdr3_aa: CASSQESGLAGVGELFF
cdr3_nt: TGTGCCAGCAGCCAAGAGTCGGGACTAGCGGGAGTTGGGGAGCTGTTTTTT

j_call: TRBJ1-1
clone_size: .
d_call: .
v_call: TRBV29-1
cdr3_aa: CSVSAYNTEAFF
cdr3_nt: TGCAGCGTGAGTGCTTATAACACTGAAGCTTTCTTT

j_call: TRBJ2-5
clone_size: .
d_call: .
v_call: TRBV9
cdr3_aa: CASSVGSGSRGQETQYF
cdr3_nt: TGTGCCAGCAGCGTAGGTTCGGGGTCCAGGGGCCAAGAGACCCAGTACTTC

j_call: TRBJ2-7
clone_size: once
d_call: .
v_call: TRBV27
cdr3_aa: CASRLAGDSYEQYF
cdr3_nt: TGTGCCAGCAGGCTGGCAGGGGACTCCTACGAGCAGTACTTC

j_call: TRBJ2-1
clone_size: .
d_call: TRBD2
v_call: TRBV19
cdr3_aa: CASTTSGSRSYNEQFF
cdr3_nt: TGTGCCAGTACCACTAGCGGGAGTCGCTCCTACAATGAGCAGTTCTTC

j_call: TRBJ1-1
clone_size: few
d_call: TRBD1
v_call: TRBV28
cdr3_aa: CASSSPHTGGTEAFF
cdr3_nt: TGTGCCAGCAGTAGCCCTCATACAGGGGGCACTGAAGCTTTCTTT

j_call: TRBJ1-6
clone_size: .
d_call: TRBD1
v_call: TRBV20-1
cdr3_aa: CSATETPGTDYSPLHF
cdr3_nt: TGCAGTGCTACTGAGACCCCCGGGACAGATTATTCACCCCTCCACTTT

j_call: TRBJ2-4
clone_size: .
d_call: .
v_call: TRBV4-3
cdr3_aa: CASSQEHRGGGAQNIQYF
cdr3_nt: TGCGCCAGCAGCCAAGAACACCGCGGAGGGGGCGCCCAAAACATTCAGTACTTC

j_call: TRBJ1-1
clone_size: .
d_call: .
v_call: TRBV18
cdr3_aa: CASSPQADTEAFF
cdr3_nt: TGTGCCAGCTCACCTCAGGCTGACACTGAAGCTTTCTTT

j_call: TRBJ2-7
clone_size: .
d_call: .
v_call: TRBV25-1
cdr3_aa: CASSGAYEQYF
cdr3_nt: TGTGCCAGCAGTGGGGCATACGAGCAGTACTTC

j_call: TRBJ1-2
clone_size: .
d_call: TRBD1
v_call: TRBV16
cdr3_aa: CASSQSQGSGYTF
cdr3_nt: TGTGCCAGCAGCCAGTCACAGGGGTCTGGCTACACCTTC

j_call: TRBJ1-1
clone_size: .
d_call: .
v_call: TRBV7-2
cdr3_aa: CASSLGNLVQGPEAFF
cdr3_nt: TGTGCCAGCAGTTTAGGTAATTTGGTTCAGGGGCCTGAAGCTTTCTTT

j_call: TRBJ1-6
clone_size: .
d_call: .
v_call: TRBV6-1
cdr3_aa: CASSDASGEGPLHF
cdr3_nt: TGTGCCAGCAGTGATGCATCTGGGGAGGGGCCCCTCCACTTT

j_call: TRBJ2-2
clone_size: .
d_call: .
v_call: TRBV23-1
cdr3_aa: CASSHSDGGQALTTGELFF
cdr3_nt: TGCGCCAGCAGTCATTCCGACGGGGGGCAGGCTTTAACCACCGGGGAGCTGTTTTTT

j_call: TRBJ2-2
clone_size: .
d_call: .
v_call: TRBV7-2
cdr3_aa: CASSSGQNTGELFF
cdr3_nt: TGTGCCAGCAGCTCGGGACAGAACACCGGGGAGCTGTTTTTT

j_call: TRBJ2-2
clone_size: .
d_call: TRBD2
v_call: TRBV18
cdr3_aa: CASSPAGTSGRELFF
cdr3_nt: TGTGCCAGCTCACCAGCCGGGACTAGCGGCCGGGAGCTGTTTTTT

j_call: TRBJ2-3
clone_size: .
d_call: .
v_call: TRBV6-2/TRBV6-3
cdr3_aa: CASSLIAEDTDTQYF
cdr3_nt: TGTGCCAGCAGCCTAATAGCGGAAGACACAGATACGCAGTATTTT

j_call: TRBJ2-3
clone_size: .
d_call: TRBD2
v_call: TRBV28
cdr3_aa: CASRTSGPRVDTQYF
cdr3_nt: TGTGCCAGCAGGACTAGCGGCCCCCGGGTAGATACGCAGTATTTT

j_call: TRBJ1-6
clone_size: once
d_call: .
v_call: TRBV27
cdr3_aa: CASSFRSSYNSPLHF
cdr3_nt: TGTGCCAGCAGTTTTAGGAGCTCCTATAATTCACCCCTCCACTTT

j_call: TRBJ2-7
clone_size: .
d_call: .
v_call: TRBV28
cdr3_aa: CASSPRYRGGGPYEQYF
cdr3_nt: TGTGCCAGCAGTCCTCGGTACCGCGGCGGGGGCCCTTACGAGCAGTACTTC

j_call: TRBJ1-2
clone_size: .
d_call: .
v_call: TRBV19
cdr3_aa: CASSPNNYGYTF
cdr3_nt: TGTGCCAGTAGTCCTAACAACTATGGCTACACCTTC

j_call: TRBJ1-1
clone_size: .
d_call: .
v_call: TRBV14
cdr3_aa: CASSQGSRVRTEAFF
cdr3_nt: TGTGCCAGCAGCCAAGGGTCCAGGGTCAGGACTGAAGCTTTCTTT

j_call: TRBJ2-7
clone_size: .
d_call: .
v_call: TRBV5-5
cdr3_aa: CASSLSGPQYF
cdr3_nt: TGTGCCAGCAGCTTAAGCGGCCCGCAGTACTTC

j_call: TRBJ1-1
clone_size: .
d_call: .
v_call: TRBV29-1
cdr3_aa: CSADDRSGTEAFF
cdr3_nt: TGCAGCGCCGACGACAGATCCGGCACTGAAGCTTTCTTT

j_call: TRBJ2-5
clone_size: once
d_call: TRBD2
v_call: TRBV25-1
cdr3_aa: CASSVSGAGGTQYF
cdr3_nt: TGTGCCAGCAGTGTTTCAGGAGCGGGAGGGACCCAGTACTTC

j_call: TRBJ2-7
clone_size: .
d_call: .
v_call: TRBV14
cdr3_aa: CASSQSAYEQYF
cdr3_nt: TGTGCCAGCAGCCAATCGGCCTACGAGCAGTACTTC

j_call: TRBJ2-2
clone_size: .
d_call: .
v_call: TRBV28
cdr3_aa: CASSPYTSFYNTGELFF
cdr3_nt: TGTGCCAGCAGTCCCTATACTAGCTTCTATAACACCGGGGAGCTGTTTTTT

j_call: TRBJ1-5
clone_size: .
d_call: TRBD1
v_call: TRBV5-4
cdr3_aa: CASSPDRGREPQHF
cdr3_nt: TGTGCCAGCAGCCCAGACAGGGGGCGTGAGCCCCAGCATTTT

j_call: TRBJ1-5
clone_size: .
d_call: TRBD1
v_call: TRBV9
cdr3_aa: CASSVDRGQPQHF
cdr3_nt: TGTGCCAGCAGCGTGGACAGGGGTCAGCCCCAGCATTTT

j_call: TRBJ2-7
clone_size: .
d_call: TRBD1
v_call: TRBV5-1
cdr3_aa: CASSLGGTGWNEQYF
cdr3_nt: TGCGCCAGCAGCTTGGGAGGGACAGGGTGGAACGAGCAGTACTTC

j_call: TRBJ1-4
clone_size: .
d_call: .
v_call: TRBV12-3/TRBV12-4
cdr3_aa: CASSLAGGEKLFF
cdr3_nt: TGTGCCAGCAGTTTAGCAGGGGGTGAAAAACTGTTTTTT

j_call: TRBJ2-2
clone_size: .
d_call: TRBD2
v_call: TRBV5-6
cdr3_aa: CASSLVAGGHGELFF
cdr3_nt: TGTGCCAGCAGCTTGGTAGCGGGAGGTCACGGGGAGCTGTTTTTT

j_call: TRBJ2-7
clone_size: .
d_call: .
v_call: TRBV6-2/TRBV6-3
cdr3_aa: CASSPQSGVPYEQYF
cdr3_nt: TGTGCCAGCAGCCCACAATCGGGGGTACCCTACGAGCAGTACTTC